This T cell receptor beta chain was captured in a study of T cell responses to AZD1222 COVID-19 vaccine. Study summary: Pooled samples include second doses given at about 4 or 12 weeks. Whole-study results and caveats: Increases in Spike-specific TCR breadth and depth were seen after two AZD1222 doses.

Repertoires were generated with immunoSEQ multiplex PCR, while TCRdb's copy carries only in-frame clones and drops some. The sample holds around 120,000 clones; approximately 85% are singletons and the top ten take roughly 1.6%. The CDR3 is 13 amino acids. Germline CDR1 and CDR2: SGHDN and FVKESK. Losses at the gene ends were 6 bases for V and 7 bases for J; bases not matched to a gene: 5. Concerning this clone itself: Its cognate antigen is unknown.

The chain couples TRBV14 to TRBJ2-2; 7 bases align to TRBD2. The source was peripheral blood, collected on day 0 of AZD1222 vaccination. The receptor was derived from an adult in good health. The CDR3 nucleotides read TGTGCCAGCAGGTCCGGGACTAACGGGGAGCTGTTTTTT. As protein: CASRSGTNGELFF.